This record covers a single T cell receptor beta chain. Its antigen remains unknown. The source of the sample is a study of cytomegalovirus exposure and HLA in healthy donors. Primers included in the PCR were 60 Vbeta and 13 Jbeta primers. Here immunoSEQ multiplex PCR was the method, and the copy in TCRdb shows in-frame clones only, minus some. The table shows about 130,000 clones, with around 84% occurring only once. Whole-study findings and limits: The study recorded about 150 TCR beta chains that were cytomegalovirus-associated.

The TCR sequence derives from a woman aged 18 to 35 in good health and CMV-seropositive. Source material: PBMCs.

In DNA form, the CDR3 reads TGCAGTGTCAGGCACAGCTACGAGCAGTACTTC. Protein product: CSVRHSYEQYF. The V and J genes are TRBV20-1 and TRBJ2-7, with D unresolved. The V and J ends lost 7 bases and 3 bases respectively, with 10 bases between them. The CDR3 spans 11 residues. Germline assignment: CDR1 DFQATT and CDR2 SNEGSKA (reference sequence).